This T cell receptor (beta chain) was sequenced for a study of shared clonotypes between healthy human individuals. The overall study: Donors consisted of two women and three men between 18 and 49.

Execution of the assay was at deep level. Profiling relied on immunoSEQ multiplex PCR, and the TCRdb table lists in-frame clones only, not all of them. The sample contains over 800,000 clones, 85% to 95% of which appear only once. As defined, naive CD8 cells were CD45RO-negative and positively selected for CCR7, with terminally differentiated effector memory CD45RA+ cells excluded. The V gene's germline CDR1 is SGHTA and CDR2 FQGNSA. CDR3 size: 14 residues. V gene TRBV7-2 combines with J gene TRBJ2-5, with D possibly TRBD1 on 5 matching bases. The end of the DNA aligns better with TRBJ2-7, so the J call may be wrong. The receptor was derived from a young man in good health. The source material was naive CD8+ T cells sorted from blood. CDR3 amino acids: CASSSPETVYEQYF. The CDR3 DNA reads TGTGCCAGCAGCTCCCCGGAGACAGTATACGAGCAGTACTTC.